Each of the 10 T cell receptor beta chains below was sequenced from the same sample in a study of blood T cell repertoires in COVID-19. The data were produced by immunoSEQ multiplex PCR, yet TCRdb's version contains in-frame clones alone and is incomplete. The repertoire has 390,000 or so clones, roughly 90% of them found once; the top ten carry about 6.5%. The specimen sequenced was peripheral blood. The receptor source for this set is a man younger than 30 with active or convalescent COVID-19.

The chain couples TRBV5-1 to TRBJ2-7; the D gene is possibly TRBD1 (6 bases). CDR1 is SGHRS, CDR2 YFSETQ, per germline. The V end lost 4 bases, the J end lost 2 bases, and 16 bases lay between the germline ends. CDR3 size: 15 residues. Here the CDR3 DNA reads TGCGCCAGCAGCCAAAGTAGGGGGTTAGCCTACGAGCAGTACTTC. It translates to CASSQSRGLAYEQYF.

J is TRBJ1-5 and V is TRBV6-2 or TRBV6-3, with D possibly matching TRBD1 (6 bases). This CDR3 is built from 18 residues. Trimming cost V 5 bases and J 3 bases, with 23 bases left between them. Germline CDR1 reads MNHEY; CDR2 reads SVGEGT. CDR3 region: CASSGGLLGGLSNQPQHF. In DNA, the CDR3 is TGTGCCAGCAGTGGGGGCCTCCTCGGCGGACTTTCCAATCAGCCCCAGCATTTT.

This clone has just one count. The V gene is TRBV5-5, the J gene TRBJ2-7, with 13 bases fitting TRBD2. The CDR3 contains 19 residues. Germline loops: CDR1 SGHKS, CDR2 YYEKEE (reference sequence). V dropped 1 base and J dropped 4; count of bases not matched to a gene: 14. CDR3: CASSLRTSGGPVFPYEQYF. CDR3 in DNA: TGTGCCAGCAGCTTGCGGACTAGCGGGGGCCCCGTTTTTCCTTACGAGCAGTACTTC.

The chain uses TRBV11-2 and TRBJ1-1; D not resolved. V was pared by 5 bases and J by 2 bases, with 12 bases between. The CDR3 has 14 amino acids. Germline CDR1 reads SGHAT; CDR2 reads FQNNGV. The CDR3 loop reads CASSHSRVNTEAFF. In DNA form, the CDR3 reads TGTGCCAGCAGCCACTCGAGGGTAAACACTGAAGCTTTCTTT. Full variable domain (missing parts from reference TRBV11-2 and TRBJ1-1): EAGVAQSPRYKIIEKRQSVAFWCNPISGHATLYWYQQILGQGPKLLIQFQNNGVVDDSQLPKDRFSAERLKGVDSTLKIQPAKLEDSAVYLCASSHSRVNTEAFFGQGTRLTVV.

The V and J genes are TRBV5-1 and TRBJ1-1; D not resolved. The CDR3 consists of 11 residues. V was pared by 3 bases and J by 8 bases, with 8 bases between. Per the germline V gene, CDR1 is SGHRS and CDR2 is YFSETQ. In nucleotides, the CDR3 is TGCGCCAGCAGCTCGGACTGGGAAGCTTTCTTT. This codes for CASSSDWEAFF.

This chain connects TRBV11-1 to TRBJ1-2; weak D call: TRBD1 (6 bases). Germline V lookup: CDR1 SGHAT, CDR2 FQDESV (reference sequence). This CDR3 spans 16 amino acids. Deletions cut 4 bases from V and 2 bases from J, with 17 bases between. CDR3 bases: TGTGCCAGCAGCTCTGGGTTACAGGGTGGAAACTATGGCTACACCTTC. Its protein product is CASSSGLQGGNYGYTF.

The chain joins TRBV2 to TRBJ2-7, with 9 bases that match TRBD1. The CDR3 extends over 14 amino acids. Germline V CDR1 and CDR2: SNHLY, FYNNEI. With V trimmed by 4 bases and J by 4 bases, 5 bases remained unmatched. CDR3 amino acids: CASSVVGQGYEQYF. The CDR3 DNA reads TGTGCCAGCAGTGTCGTGGGACAGGGATACGAGCAGTACTTC.

V is TRBV5-6 and J is TRBJ2-3; D gene uncertain. This CDR3 region has 15 residues. V gave up 2 bases and J gave up 2 bases, with 12 bases separating them. The germline V gene encodes CDR1 SGHDT and CDR2 YYEEEE. Here the CDR3 reads CASSFRSSLTDTQYF. The CDR3 DNA sequence: TGTGCCAGCAGCTTTCGGAGTAGTCTCACAGATACGCAGTATTTT.

The count of this clone is one. The chain links TRBV18 to TRBJ1-5; D is unresolved. The CDR3 extends over 15 amino acids. V lost 1 base, J lost 4 bases, and 11 bases lay in between. Germline lookup yields CDR1 KGHSH and CDR2 LQKENI. The CDR3 region is CASSPRSGENQPQHF. The CDR3 nucleotides read TGTGCCAGCTCACCACGGTCCGGGGAAAATCAGCCCCAGCATTTT.

The chain carries TRBV12-3 or TRBV12-4 and TRBJ2-7; D is possibly TRBD1 (5 bases). Trimming cost V 3 bases and J 6 bases, with 9 bases left between them. This CDR3 region has 12 residues. The CDR3 reads CASSFRGGEQYF. The CDR3 DNA sequence: TGTGCCAGCAGTTTTAGGGGTGGCGAGCAGTACTTC.